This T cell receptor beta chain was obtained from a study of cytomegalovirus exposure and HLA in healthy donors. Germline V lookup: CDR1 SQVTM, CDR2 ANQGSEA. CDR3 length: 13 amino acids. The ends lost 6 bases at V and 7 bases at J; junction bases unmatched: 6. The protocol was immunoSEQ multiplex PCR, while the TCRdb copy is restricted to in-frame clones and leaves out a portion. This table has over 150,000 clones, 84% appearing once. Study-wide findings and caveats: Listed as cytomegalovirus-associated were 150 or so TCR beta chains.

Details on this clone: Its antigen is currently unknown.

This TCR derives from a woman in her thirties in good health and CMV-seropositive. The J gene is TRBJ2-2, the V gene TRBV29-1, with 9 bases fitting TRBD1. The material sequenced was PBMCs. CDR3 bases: TGCAGCGTGAAGGACAGGGGTGACGGGGAGCTGTTTTTT. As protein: CSVKDRGDGELFF.